This entry is about one T cell receptor (beta chain). Its antigen target is currently unknown. No qualities accompany the bases; no much larger clone lies one base away. TCRbeta CDR3 regions were amplified from genomic DNA by means of the immunoSEQ Assay, a bias-controlled multiplex PCR. As for the authors' bioinformatics: The number of nucleated cells in each sample was estimated by amplification of reference gene primers within the assay. Sequence reads were collapsed and filtered to measure the absolute abundance of every unique TCRbeta CDR3 rearrangement. For each sample, productive Simpson clonality was calculated as the square root of Simpson's diversity index across productive rearrangements. As stored in TCRdb, this immuneACCESS dataset retains in-frame rearrangements with V and J assigned. A fraction of the clones does not appear; measured against another copy, unresolved V genes explain less than half of the discrepancy, and the remainder lacks a known reason. V and J calls and clone size are as listed in that table; D and trimming were resolved from the DNA. The sample table records approximately 80,000 clones; about 83% of these occur just once. Of the sample, under 8.5% is held by the ten largest clones.

The source of the sample is a study of blood T cell repertoires in COVID-19 (dated by TCRdb to the early 2020s). Turning to the overall study: Samples from collaborators originated in the United States, Italy and Spain and spanned both the acute and convalescent phases of COVID-19. The material from the prospective study consisted of cDNA or gDNA derived from T cells, B-cell-depleted T cells, or PBMCs. Deeply sampled blood TCRbeta repertoires from subjects exposed to, actively infected with, or recovered from COVID-19 were included in the dataset. The repertoires were made available in a free public database intended to serve as a resource for research on the immune response to SARS-CoV-2. The samples were drawn from the first 160 participants of the ongoing ImmuneRACE study and from some 1,300 subjects provided by 6 global collaborators. A de-identified subject ID, COVID-19 status, age in years and sex were almost always included in the sample metadata. Where available, HLA class I and class II types were taken from metadata supplied by the sample provider and were not determined by assay-based typing.

Whole blood was collected in K2EDTA tubes by collaborating institutions according to the institutions' own protocols. For TCRbeta analysis, collaborators shipped samples as frozen whole blood, isolated PBMCs, or DNA extracted from either of those sample types. Paper-wide results and their limitations: Clinical and demographic metadata were provided uncurated, with the amount varying by source and participant.

The germline V gene supplies CDR1 SGHTA and CDR2 FQGNSA. Cut back by 1 base and 0 bases, the V and J ends lie 12 bases apart. The CDR3 numbers 16 residues from cysteine through phenylalanine. Only the CDR3 part of the read is kept: 48 bases, read in frame from the first base. This sequence originates from a man aged 50-59 years with active COVID-19. What was sequenced was peripheral blood. The rearrangement joined TRBV7-2 to TRBJ1-1, with no confidently assigned D gene. The DNA sequence is as follows: TGTGCCAGCAGCTTAGTACAGAGTTCTATGAACACTGAAGCTTTCTTT. It codes for CASSLVQSSMNTEAFF.